This entry lists 21 T cell receptor beta chains sequenced from one sample in a study of shared clonotypes between healthy human individuals. Clones were read by immunoSEQ multiplex PCR, and TCRdb kept only the in-frame ones, dropping some. In the table there are 2.3 million or so clones, 80% to 95% of which are singletons. Input material: naive CD4+ T cells from PBMCs. Subset reported: CD45RA+ positively selected. The source of these receptors is a man younger than 30 in good health. Some clones in this sample may be carry-over from other donors' samples.

The chain is built from TRBV10-3 and TRBJ2-1, with 11 bases identical to TRBD2. The CDR3 is 14 residues long. With V trimmed by 9 bases and J by 7 bases, 8 bases remained unmatched. Germline values: CDR1 ENHRY, CDR2 SYGVKD. CDR3 sequence (DNA): TGTGCCATGCATAGCGGGAGGGACGTTAATGAGCAGTTCTTC. Encoded protein: CAMHSGRDVNEQFF.

This chain links TRBV29-1 with TRBJ1-5, with D uncertain. In germline, CDR1 is SQVTM, CDR2 ANQGSEA. The CDR3 is 12 amino acids. V lost 4 bases and J 4 bases, leaving 8 bases between the germline ends. The CDR3 sequence: CSVAAENQPQHF. For the CDR3, the DNA is TGCAGCGTTGCGGCAGAAAATCAGCCCCAGCATTTT.

The chain employs TRBV7-2 and TRBJ2-3; TRBD2 matches 9 bases. Germline V gene data show CDR1 as SGHTA and CDR2 as FQGNSA. V lost 4 bases and J lost 6; bases outside the gene matches: 8. The CDR3 length is 15 residues. DNA for the CDR3: TGTGCCAGCAGCTACGTAGCGGGAGTGGGCGATACGCAGTATTTT. Its protein is CASSYVAGVGDTQYF.

V is TRBV6-1 and J is TRBJ1-4, with D uncertain. Germline V lookup: CDR1 MNHNS, CDR2 SASEGT. The ends were cut back, 2 bases at V and 0 bases at J, with 10 bases in the middle. The length of the CDR3 is 16 residues. CDR3 region: CASSEYIQATNEKLFF. The CDR3 DNA sequence: TGTGCCAGCAGTGAATACATTCAGGCAACTAATGAAAAACTGTTTTTT.

The gene calls are TRBV4-2 and TRBJ2-1; D remains ambiguous. Germline V gene lookup returns CDR1 LGHNA and CDR2 YNFKEQ. The V end lost 0 bases, the J end lost 8 bases, and 5 bases lay between the germline ends. The CDR3 spans 12 residues. The CDR3 is CASSQETDEQFF. CDR3 sequence (DNA): TGTGCCAGCAGCCAAGAGACGGATGAGCAGTTCTTC.

The rearrangement joins TRBV18 to TRBJ2-5; a weak D match, TRBD2 (6 bases). In germline, CDR1 is KGHSH, CDR2 LQKENI. The CDR3 spans 13 residues. V was pared by 5 bases and J by 2 bases, with 9 bases between. CDR3 coding DNA: TGTGCCAGCTCAGCGGGACCTCAAGAGACCCAGTACTTC. Translation gives CASSAGPQETQYF.

This chain connects TRBV7-3 to TRBJ2-2, with unresolved D. The ends were cut back, 5 bases at V and 7 bases at J, with 17 bases in the middle. CDR3 size: 15 residues. Per germline, CDR1 SGHTA and CDR2 FQGTGA. Here the CDR3 DNA reads TGTGCCAGCAGCACATCCGGGCCTGGAGACGGGGAGCTGTTTTTT. It yields the protein CASSTSGPGDGELFF.

The chain is built from TRBV7-2 and TRBJ2-5; maybe TRBD2 (6 bases). The CDR3 spans 15 residues. The germline CDR1 and CDR2 sequences are SGHTA and FQGNSA. V lost 8 bases, J lost 5 bases, and 21 bases lay in between. The CDR3 sequence: CASCRDWGPGETQYF. The CDR3 bases are TGTGCCAGCTGTAGGGACTGGGGCCCGGGGGAGACCCAGTACTTC.

The chain combines TRBV7-9 with TRBJ1-2; TRBD1 matches at 7 bases. V was pared by 3 bases and J by 6 bases, with 4 bases of the junction left unmatched. Germline-derived CDR1 and CDR2 are SEHNR and FQNEAQ (reference sequence). This CDR3 is built from 13 residues. The CDR3 sequence is CASSFKGANGYTF. For the CDR3, the DNA is TGTGCCAGCAGCTTTAAGGGGGCGAATGGCTACACCTTC.

The chain uses TRBV10-3 and TRBJ2-1; 7 bases fit TRBD2. CDR1 ENHRY and CDR2 SYGVKD come from the germline V gene. CDR3 length: 15 residues. V shed 5 bases and J 2 bases; nucleotides not matched to a gene: 6. The CDR3 is CAISISGLTYNEQFF. The DNA of the CDR3 is TGTGCCATCAGTATTTCGGGACTAACCTACAATGAGCAGTTCTTC.

This rearrangement joins TRBV18 to TRBJ2-2; perhaps TRBD1 as D (6 bases). V lost 2 bases, J lost 0 bases, and 10 bases lay in between. This CDR3 comprises 16 residues. From germline, CDR1 is KGHSH and CDR2 LQKENI. The CDR3 loop is CASSPGGTTNTGELFF. The CDR3, as DNA: TGTGCCAGCTCACCAGGGGGCACTACGAACACCGGGGAGCTGTTTTTT.

The chain combines TRBV28 with TRBJ2-3; D is perhaps TRBD1 (6 bases). The CDR3 runs 14 residues. The V gene lost 6 bases and the J gene lost 6 bases, with 16 bases spanning the gap. CDR1 is MDHEN and CDR2 is SYDVKM in the germline V gene. The DNA for the CDR3 is TGTGCCAGCAGCCCGGACAGACCCAAGGATACGCAGTATTTT. Encoded protein: CASSPDRPKDTQYF.

This chain joins TRBV7-2 and TRBJ1-2; D is perhaps TRBD1 (5 bases). The CDR3 has 15 amino acids. Germline values: CDR1 SGHTA, CDR2 FQGNSA. The ends were cut back, 6 bases at V and 1 base at J, with 15 bases in the middle. Here the CDR3 DNA reads TGTGCCAGCAGGACAGAACCAGGAGTTAACTATGGCTACACCTTC. Protein sequence: CASRTEPGVNYGYTF.

The chain links TRBV7-3 to TRBJ2-1, with 8 positions matching TRBD1. There are 13 residues in the CDR3. V was pared by 5 bases and J by 4 bases, with 1 base of the junction left unmatched. The V gene's germline CDR1 is SGHTA and CDR2 FQGTGA. CDR3 DNA sequence: TGTGCCAGCAGCGGGACAGGATACAATGAGCAGTTCTTC. It is translated as CASSGTGYNEQFF.

The chain recombines TRBV5-1 with TRBJ1-5; D call uncertain. Per the germline V gene, CDR1 is SGHRS and CDR2 is YFSETQ. This CDR3 comprises 14 residues. V lost 0 bases, J lost 7 bases, and 11 bases lay in between. CDR3 residues: CASSLGVGGQPQHF. The CDR3, as DNA: TGCGCCAGCAGCTTGGGGGTGGGCGGCCAGCCCCAGCATTTT.

This chain uses TRBV9 with TRBJ1-1; TRBD1 is a possible D gene (6 bases). V shed 4 bases and J shed 1 base, with 11 bases lying between them. The germline gives CDR1 SGDLS, CDR2 YYNGEE. CDR3 length: 14 amino acids. The CDR3 loop is CASSRRGWNTEAFF. The CDR3 bases are TGTGCCAGCAGCCGCAGGGGATGGAACACTGAAGCTTTCTTT.

The chain is built from TRBV5-1 and TRBJ2-1, with 11 bases lining up with TRBD2. The CDR3 contains 16 residues. Germline-derived CDR1 and CDR2 are SGHRS and YFSETQ. Trimming at V came to 4 bases and at J to 5 bases, leaving 8 bases not matched to a gene. The DNA of the CDR3 is TGCGCCAGCAGCCTTATGGGGACTAGCGGCCACAATGAGCAGTTCTTC. Translation: CASSLMGTSGHNEQFF.

This chain uses TRBV28 with TRBJ2-5; weak D call: TRBD1 (7 bases). The length of the CDR3 is 14 residues. Trimming pared 5 bases from V and 7 bases from J, leaving 17 bases between. Germline CDR1 reads MDHEN; CDR2 reads SYDVKM. Here the CDR3 DNA reads TGTGCCAGCAGTACAAAAGCAGGGGGAGGGACCCAGTACTTC. Protein product: CASSTKAGGGTQYF.

The genes are TRBV6-1 and TRBJ1-1; D not certain. The CDR3 is 17 residues long. Germline V gene data show CDR1 as MNHNS and CDR2 as SASEGT. The germline V and J ends were trimmed by 0 bases and 6 bases, with 20 bases remaining between them. The chain's CDR3 is CASSEARHPDIRAEAFF. In DNA, the CDR3 is TGTGCCAGCAGTGAAGCCCGACACCCTGACATAAGGGCTGAAGCTTTCTTT.

The gene calls are TRBV18 and TRBJ2-2, with 8 bases that match TRBD2. The CDR3 covers 19 residues. The germline V gene has CDR1 KGHSH and CDR2 LQKENI. The V segment lost 6 bases and the J segment 6 bases; nucleotides outside the gene matches: 21. CDR3 nucleotide sequence: TGTGCCAGCTCGCTTTCTCTCTTGAGGCAGCGGGAGTATCCCGGGGAGCTGTTTTTT. Its protein product is CASSLSLLRQREYPGELFF.

The chain joins TRBV30 to TRBJ2-7; D perhaps matches TRBD1 (6 bases). Trimming stripped 2 bases from V and 12 bases from J, with 14 bases between. Germline CDR1 GTSNPN, CDR2 SVGIG (reference sequence). The CDR3 spans 11 residues. CDR3 sequence reads: CAWSRTGIRYF. Here the CDR3 DNA reads TGTGCCTGGAGTCGAACAGGGATAAGGTACTTC.